Listed below are T cell receptor beta chains from one sample, sequenced in a study of blood T cell repertoires in COVID-19. The data were produced by immunoSEQ multiplex PCR, yet TCRdb's version contains in-frame clones alone and is incomplete. Of about 67,000 clones listed, roughly three quarters are singletons. The sample comprised peripheral blood. These receptors were obtained from a woman aged 60-75 years with acute or convalescent COVID-19. The CDR3 runs from the conserved cysteine through the conserved F or W.

TRBJ1-6,TRBV18,CASSMDGVYNSPLHF
TRBJ2-2,TRBV28,CASSLSLQGTNTGELFF
TRBJ1-1,TRBV5-1,CASSLGTGEAFF
TRBJ1-6,TRBV19,CASRTTVHNSPLHF
TRBJ2-1,TRBV7-8,CASSHLRQSTIYNEQFF
TRBJ1-1,TRBV30,CAWSLSGTLLNTEAFF
TRBJ2-3,TRBV3-1/TRBV3-2,CASSPQGLAGTTDTQYF
TRBJ2-7,TRBV10-1,CASSEGDSYEQYF
TRBJ2-2,TRBV7-9,CASSLAQGNMIPGELFF
TRBJ1-2,TRBV27,CASSPRVGGYTF
TRBJ2-7,TRBV7-3,CASSLTAGSAYEQYF
TRBJ2-5,TRBV19,CASSTGLQETQYF
TRBJ1-6,TRBV7-9,CASSSGKTGGVYNSPLHF
TRBJ2-7,TRBV28,CASSYGQGNYEQYF
TRBJ2-1,TRBV6-5,CASTDRGYNEQFF
TRBJ1-2,TRBV6-1,CASSELGAGIYGYTF
TRBJ1-4,TRBV9,CASSAGQDSTNEKLFF
TRBJ2-2,TRBV4-3,CASSHTGDTGELFF
TRBJ2-7,TRBV5-6,CASSLARGTALQYF
TRBJ1-6,TRBV7-8,CASSPGQNSPLHF
TRBJ1-2,TRBV6-2/TRBV6-3,CASSIGQGRGYTF
TRBJ2-7,TRBV7-9,CASSLALEPDEQYF
TRBJ2-3,TRBV5-6,CASSPRWTADTQYF
TRBJ1-1,TRBV28,CASSTPGTGSGAFF
TRBJ1-1,TRBV12-5,CASGLTVENTEAFF
TRBJ2-6,TRBV13,CASSPPRQFSGANVLTF
TRBJ1-1,TRBV9,CASTPGQGIGWGTEAFF
TRBJ1-1,TRBV27,CASSLNREGTEAFF
TRBJ1-2,TRBV2,CASSEDEVYDGYTF
TRBJ2-3,TRBV14,CASSQLQGVRDTQYF
TRBJ1-1,TRBV20-1,CSASQGTEAFF
TRBJ2-1,TRBV19,CASSQGTTGGNEQFF
TRBJ2-7,TRBV29-1,CSVGQGGYEQYF
TRBJ2-5,TRBV14,CASSQARGIGQETQYF
TRBJ2-7,TRBV7-2,CASSSIAGGYEQYF
TRBJ1-2,TRBV6-2/TRBV6-3,CASSSDRGRGYTF
TRBJ2-1,TRBV20-1,CSASRSSASYNEQFF
TRBJ2-7,TRBV27,CASSFTQGYEQYF
TRBJ1-5,TRBV28,CASSFPLSSNQPQHF
TRBJ2-3,TRBV4-1,CASSQDPGLDTQYF
TRBJ2-7,TRBV3-1/TRBV3-2,CASSQEEGEQYF
TRBJ2-1,TRBV28,CASSLWGQGPGNEQFF
TRBJ2-7,TRBV6-5,CASSYSRTYEQYF
TRBJ1-2,TRBV5-6,CASSPDGVSYGYTF
TRBJ1-5,TRBV4-1,CASSQDWASNQPQHF
TRBJ2-3,TRBV7-9,CASSLEALAGMTDTQYF
TRBJ2-1,TRBV13,CASSLAGGSPDEQFF
TRBJ1-6,TRBV28,CASRGRGPPLHF
TRBJ2-7,TRBV6-5,CASRRGTSYEQYF
TRBJ2-3,TRBV6-2/TRBV6-3,CASSRDFGDTQYF
TRBJ1-5,TRBV4-2,CASSQEGGSYNQPQHF
TRBJ2-2,TRBV12-3/TRBV12-4,CASSWGVGGELFF
TRBJ2-1,TRBV12-5,CASGLSSSYNEQFF
TRBJ2-2,TRBV2,CASSEQDRGLFF
TRBJ1-4,TRBV5-1,CASSFGGRNEKLFF
TRBJ1-6,TRBV11-2,CASTSWTDNSPLHF
TRBJ2-3,TRBV18,CASSPLRQGASTDTQYF
TRBJ2-1,TRBV11-2,CASSLGQGLYNEQFF
TRBJ2-2,TRBV15,CATYDRGSNTGELFF
TRBJ2-7,TRBV4-1,CASSPTDQDEQYF